Listed below are T cell receptor beta chains from one sample, sequenced in a study of blood T cell repertoires in COVID-19. The table came from immunoSEQ multiplex PCR; TCRdb's copy has only in-frame clones and leaves some out. The sample consists of a few hundred thousand clones, around 84% of them appearing once. The sequenced material came from PBMCs or T cells enriched from blood (not recorded which). The receptors were gathered from a man aged 25 to 40 with acute COVID-19. The CDR3 runs from the conserved cysteine through the conserved F or W. A D gene is named only where the DNA matches it firmly. Clone size is stated in some rows and not others, as once, few, many or a class when expanded.

j_gene,d_gene,abundance,v_gene,CDR3nt,CDR3aa
TRBJ2-1,TRBD1,.,TRBV29-1,TGCAGCGCTTTGACAGGGATGCTCTACAATGAGCAGTTCTTC,CSALTGMLYNEQFF
TRBJ2-3,TRBD2,.,TRBV9,TGTGCCAGCAGCGTAATCGGACTAGCGGGCACCCCAGATACGCAGTATTTT,CASSVIGLAGTPDTQYF
TRBJ1-5,.,few,TRBV5-6,TGTGCCAGCAGCCGCTATAGCAATCAGCCCCAGCATTTT,CASSRYSNQPQHF
TRBJ1-4,TRBD1,few,TRBV9,TGTGCCAGCAGCCTGACAGGGTTTAGTAATGAAAAACTGTTTTTT,CASSLTGFSNEKLFF
TRBJ1-1,TRBD1,.,TRBV6-6,TGTGCCAGCAGTCGATCGACAGGGGGGGTCACTGAAGCTTTCTTT,CASSRSTGGVTEAFF
TRBJ1-1,.,.,TRBV9,TGTGCCAGCAGCCCAAGAGGAGGGAACACTGAAGCTTTCTTT,CASSPRGGNTEAFF
TRBJ2-1,.,.,TRBV5-4,TGTGCCAGCCAACGCTCCCCAGCGGGCTCCTACAATGAGCAGTTCTTC,CASQRSPAGSYNEQFF
TRBJ1-5,TRBD1,.,TRBV24-1,TGTGCCACCAGTGATCACAGGGGGTCTAGGAATCAGCCCCAGCATTTT,CATSDHRGSRNQPQHF
TRBJ2-1,TRBD1,.,TRBV5-1,TGTGCCAGCAGCTCCGCGGGACAGGGCCACAATGAGCAGTTCTTC,CASSSAGQGHNEQFF
TRBJ1-4,.,.,TRBV28,TGTGCCAGCAGGGAGGAGGGGATGGGAGAAAAATTGTTTTTT,CASREEGMGEKLFF
TRBJ2-4,TRBD2,.,TRBV18,TGTGCCAGCTCCTCGATAGCGGGAGAGCTCATTCAGTACTTC,CASSSIAGELIQYF
TRBJ2-1,.,.,TRBV30,TGTGCCTGGAGTACTGCTCACAATGAGCAGTTCTTC,CAWSTAHNEQFF
TRBJ2-5,.,.,TRBV7-8,TGTGCCAGCAGCTTAGGACAACAAGAGACCCAGTACTTC,CASSLGQQETQYF
TRBJ1-1,.,.,TRBV9,TGTGCCAGCAGCGACCGGGACATCAAACCTGAAGCTTTCTTT,CASSDRDIKPEAFF
TRBJ1-3,.,few,TRBV28,TGTGCCAGCAGTTGGCCCCCCAGGGCGGAAAGCTCTGGAAACACCATATATTTT,CASSWPPRAESSGNTIYF
TRBJ2-3,TRBD2,.,TRBV6-4,TGTGCCAGCAGTGACGGAGCGGGGTCTAGCACAGATACGCAGTATTTT,CASSDGAGSSTDTQYF
TRBJ1-1,TRBD1,.,TRBV4-3,TGCGCCAGCAGCCCCGGACAGGGCCGGACTGAAGCTTTCTTT,CASSPGQGRTEAFF
TRBJ2-2,.,.,TRBV3-1/TRBV3-2,TGTGCCAGCAGCCAAGCATCCACCGGGGAGCTGTTTTTT,CASSQASTGELFF
TRBJ1-6,TRBD1,.,TRBV7-8,TGTGCCAGCAGCCCCCAGACAGGGATCGATTCACCCCTCCACTTT,CASSPQTGIDSPLHF
TRBJ1-5,.,.,TRBV19,TGTGCCAGTAGGGAGGGGCCGAATAGCAATCAGCCCCAGCATTTT,CASREGPNSNQPQHF
TRBJ2-3,TRBD2,.,TRBV24-1,TGTGCCACCAGTGATACGGGGGGGTTAGATACGCAGTATTTT,CATSDTGGLDTQYF
TRBJ2-6,TRBD2,.,TRBV9,TGTGCCAGCAGCTTCACTAGCGGGAGGGCCTCTGGGGCCAACGTCCTGACTTTC,CASSFTSGRASGANVLTF
TRBJ2-2,.,.,TRBV7-2,TGTGCCAGCAGCTTCTCCAGGGACACCGGGGAGCTGTTTTTT,CASSFSRDTGELFF
TRBJ1-6,.,.,TRBV6-5,TGTGCCAGCAGTTACTGGCAGGGGCAGGGGCCTTCACCCCTCCACTTT,CASSYWQGQGPSPLHF
TRBJ1-4,.,.,TRBV28,TGTGCCAGCAGTTTAGGGGGCCAGGGTGCTGAAAAACTGTTTTTT,CASSLGGQGAEKLFF
TRBJ1-5,TRBD1,.,TRBV5-4,TGTGCCAGCAGCTCGGACAGGGCTCAGCCCCAGCATTTT,CASSSDRAQPQHF
TRBJ2-4,.,.,TRBV4-1,TGCGCCAGCAGCCCGCTAGGACAGAATGAAAACATTCAGTACTTC,CASSPLGQNENIQYF
TRBJ1-2,TRBD1,.,TRBV18,TGTGCCAGCTCTCGGGACAGGGGTTTTTCTAACTATGGCTACACCTTC,CASSRDRGFSNYGYTF
TRBJ2-1,.,.,TRBV7-9,TGTGCCAGTGATCGAAAGGGGCCTATGGACGAGCAGTTCTTC,CASDRKGPMDEQFF
TRBJ1-1,.,.,TRBV21-1,TGTGCCAGCAGCAAAAACGGCACTGAAGCTTTCTTT,CASSKNGTEAFF
TRBJ1-3,.,few,TRBV24-1,TGTGCCACCAGTGATTTTGGGCACACCATATATTTT,CATSDFGHTIYF
TRBJ1-2,TRBD1,.,TRBV18,TGTGCCAGCACCGACAGGGAGGAGGGCTACACCTTC,CASTDREEGYTF
TRBJ2-3,TRBD1,.,TRBV7-3,TGTGCCAGCAGCCTAGGGACAGGGATGTTAGATACGCAGTATTTT,CASSLGTGMLDTQYF
TRBJ1-3,.,.,TRBV19,TGTGCCAGTAGTATAGGAGGGAACTCTGGAAACACCATATATTTT,CASSIGGNSGNTIYF
TRBJ1-2,.,.,TRBV6-5,TGTGCCAGCAGTTACACCGGCAGGGAAAACTATGGCTACACCTTC,CASSYTGRENYGYTF
TRBJ1-1,TRBD1,.,TRBV27,TGTGCCAGCAGCCTATCGACAGGGACGGTCGCTGAAGCTTTCTTT,CASSLSTGTVAEAFF
TRBJ1-3,.,.,TRBV7-9,TGTGCCAGCAGCTTATGGACATCGGGAGGCGGCTCTGGAAACACCATATATTTT,CASSLWTSGGGSGNTIYF
TRBJ1-1,.,few,TRBV9,TGTGCCAGCAGCTTACAGTTGAACACTGAAGCTTTCTTT,CASSLQLNTEAFF
TRBJ2-5,TRBD2,once,TRBV10-1,TGCGCCAGCAGTGTGAGGCTAGCGGGAGTAGAAGGGACCCAGTACTTC,CASSVRLAGVEGTQYF
TRBJ1-2,TRBD1,.,TRBV19,TGTGCCAGTAGTGAATACCTGGGACAGGGGGAGTCTAACTATGGCTACACCTTC,CASSEYLGQGESNYGYTF